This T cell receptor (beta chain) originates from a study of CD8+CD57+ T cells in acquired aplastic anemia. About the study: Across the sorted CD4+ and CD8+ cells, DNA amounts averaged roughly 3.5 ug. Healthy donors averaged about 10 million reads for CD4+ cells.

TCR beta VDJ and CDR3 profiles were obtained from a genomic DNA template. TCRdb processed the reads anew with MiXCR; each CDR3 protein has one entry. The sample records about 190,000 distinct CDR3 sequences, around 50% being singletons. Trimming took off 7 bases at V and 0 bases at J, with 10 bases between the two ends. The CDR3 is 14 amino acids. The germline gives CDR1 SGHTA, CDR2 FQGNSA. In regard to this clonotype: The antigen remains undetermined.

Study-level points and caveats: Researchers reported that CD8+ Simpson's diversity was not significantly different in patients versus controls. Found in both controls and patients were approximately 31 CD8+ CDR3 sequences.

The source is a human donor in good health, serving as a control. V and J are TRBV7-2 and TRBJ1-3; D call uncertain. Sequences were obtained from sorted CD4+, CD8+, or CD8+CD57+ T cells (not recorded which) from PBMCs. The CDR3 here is CASTSRDSGNTIYF. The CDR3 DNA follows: TGTGCCAGCACGAGCAGAGACTCTGGAAACACCATATATTTT.